The source of this TCR beta chain is a study of graft-versus-host responses after intestinal transplantation. Study overall: As for transplant type, recipients had multivisceral, liver-intestinal, or isolated intestinal grafts.

In germline, CDR1 is LGHNA, CDR2 YNFKEQ. V was clipped by 1 base and J by 0 bases, with 6 bases between them. The CDR3 consists of 15 residues. Produced via immunoSEQ multiplex PCR; TCRdb's table is partial and in-frame only. The data contain tens of thousands of clones, roughly nine tenths of them singletons. The origin of this receptor is a human patient who received an intestinal transplant, so some T cells may come from the graft donor. The chain is built from TRBV4-2 and TRBJ2-2; weak D call: TRBD1 (6 bases). Material: PBMCs, obtained 524 days after transplant. The CDR3 spells CASSQGQANTGELFF. DNA for the CDR3: TGTGCCAGCAGCCAAGGACAGGCGAACACCGGGGAGCTGTTTTTT.